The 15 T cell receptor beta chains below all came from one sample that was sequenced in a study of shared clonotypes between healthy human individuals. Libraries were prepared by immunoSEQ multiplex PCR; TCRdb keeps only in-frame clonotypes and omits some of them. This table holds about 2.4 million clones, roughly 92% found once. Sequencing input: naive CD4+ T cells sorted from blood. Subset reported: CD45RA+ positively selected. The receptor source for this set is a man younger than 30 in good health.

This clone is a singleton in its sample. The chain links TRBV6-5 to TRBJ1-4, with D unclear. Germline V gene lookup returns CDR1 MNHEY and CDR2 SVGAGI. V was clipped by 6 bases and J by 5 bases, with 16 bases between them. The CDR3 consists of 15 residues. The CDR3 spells CASRPMGIGNEKLFF. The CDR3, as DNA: TGTGCCAGCAGACCAATGGGCATCGGAAATGAAAAACTGTTTTTT.

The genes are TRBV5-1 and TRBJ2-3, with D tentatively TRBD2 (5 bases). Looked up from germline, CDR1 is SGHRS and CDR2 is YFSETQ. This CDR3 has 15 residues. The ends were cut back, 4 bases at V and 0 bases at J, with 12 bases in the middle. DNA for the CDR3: TGCGCCAGCAGCGAGGGTGGGGATAGCACAGATACGCAGTATTTT. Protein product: CASSEGGDSTDTQYF.

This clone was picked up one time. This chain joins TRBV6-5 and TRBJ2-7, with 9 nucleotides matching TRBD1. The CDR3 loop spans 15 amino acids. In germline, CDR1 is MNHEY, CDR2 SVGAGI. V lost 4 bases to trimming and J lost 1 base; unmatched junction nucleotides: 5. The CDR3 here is CASSWGTGISYEQYF. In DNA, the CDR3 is TGTGCCAGCAGTTGGGGGACAGGGATTTCCTACGAGCAGTACTTC.

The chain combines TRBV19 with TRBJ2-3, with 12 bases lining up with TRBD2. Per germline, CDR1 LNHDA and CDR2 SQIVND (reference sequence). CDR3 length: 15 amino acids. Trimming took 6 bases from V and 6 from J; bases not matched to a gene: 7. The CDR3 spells CASRPGLAGKDTQYF. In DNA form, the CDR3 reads TGTGCCAGTAGGCCAGGACTAGCGGGGAAGGATACGCAGTATTTT. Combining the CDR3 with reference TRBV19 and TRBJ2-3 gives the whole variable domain DGGITQSPKYLFRKEGQNVTLSCEQNLNHDAMYWYRQDPGQGLRLIYYSQIVNDFQKGDIAEGYSVSREKKESFPLTVTSAQKNPTAFYLCASRPGLAGKDTQYFGPGTRLTVL.

In nucleotides, the CDR3 is TGCGCCAGCAGTGATGGGCTCCCGGCAGATACGCAGTATTTT. As protein: CASSDGLPADTQYF. The V and J genes are TRBV10-1 and TRBJ2-3; D unresolved. Germline V CDR1 and CDR2: WNHNN, SYGVQD (reference sequence). The CDR3 consists of 14 residues. V lost 3 bases to trimming and J lost 4 bases, with 11 bases between them.

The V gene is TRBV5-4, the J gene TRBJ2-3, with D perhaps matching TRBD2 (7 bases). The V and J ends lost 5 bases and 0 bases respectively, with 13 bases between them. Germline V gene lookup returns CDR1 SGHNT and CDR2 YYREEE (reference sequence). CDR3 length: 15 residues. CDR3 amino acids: CASSYGGPSTDTQYF. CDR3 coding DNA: TGTGCCAGCAGTTACGGGGGGCCAAGCACAGATACGCAGTATTTT.

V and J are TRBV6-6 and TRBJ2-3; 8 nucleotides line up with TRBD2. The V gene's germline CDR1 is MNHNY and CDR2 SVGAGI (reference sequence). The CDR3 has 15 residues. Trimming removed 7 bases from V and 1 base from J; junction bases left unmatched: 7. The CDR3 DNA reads TGTGCCAGCACGGGCGGGAGGTCCCGCACAGATACGCAGTATTTT. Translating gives CASTGGRSRTDTQYF.

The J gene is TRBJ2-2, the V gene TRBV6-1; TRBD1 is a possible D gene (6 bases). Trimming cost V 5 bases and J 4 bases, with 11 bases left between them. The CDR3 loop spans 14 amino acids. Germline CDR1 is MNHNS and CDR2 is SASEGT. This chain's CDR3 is CASSWTVGTGELFF. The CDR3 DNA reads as TGTGCCAGCAGTTGGACAGTCGGCACCGGGGAGCTGTTTTTT.

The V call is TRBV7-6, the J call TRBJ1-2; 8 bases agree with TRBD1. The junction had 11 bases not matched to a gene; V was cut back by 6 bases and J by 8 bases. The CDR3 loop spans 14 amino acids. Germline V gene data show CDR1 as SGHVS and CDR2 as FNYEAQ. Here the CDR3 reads CASSLGTGESGYTF. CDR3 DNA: TGTGCCAGCAGTTTGGGGACAGGAGAGAGCGGCTACACCTTC.

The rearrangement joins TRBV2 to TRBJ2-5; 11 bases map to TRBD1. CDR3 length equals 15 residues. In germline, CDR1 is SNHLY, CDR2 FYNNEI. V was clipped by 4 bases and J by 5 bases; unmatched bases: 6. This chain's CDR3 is CASSARTGGSETQYF. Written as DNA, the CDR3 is TGTGCCAGCAGTGCCAGGACAGGGGGCTCGGAGACCCAGTACTTC. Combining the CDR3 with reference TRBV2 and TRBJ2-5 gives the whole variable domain EPEVTQTPSHQVTQMGQEVILRCVPISNHLYFYWYRQILGQKVEFLVSFYNNEISEKSEIFDDQFSVERPDGSNFTLKIRSTKLEDSAMYFCASSARTGGSETQYFGPGTRLLVL.

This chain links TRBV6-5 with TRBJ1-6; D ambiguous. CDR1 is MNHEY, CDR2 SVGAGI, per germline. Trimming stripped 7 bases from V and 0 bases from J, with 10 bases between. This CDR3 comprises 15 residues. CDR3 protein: CASTPLSSYNSPLHF. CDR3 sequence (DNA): TGTGCCAGCACCCCCCTGAGCTCCTATAATTCACCCCTCCACTTT.

CDR3 bases: TGTGCCACCAGACCCGGGACAGACTATTATAGCAATCAGCCCCAGCATTTT. The encoded protein is CATRPGTDYYSNQPQHF. The rearrangement uses TRBV15 and TRBJ1-5; 7 positions match TRBD1. The trim removed 6 bases at V and 0 bases at J, leaving 11 bases unmatched. Germline V gene data show CDR1 as LNHNV and CDR2 as YYDKDF (reference sequence). This CDR3 has 17 amino acids.

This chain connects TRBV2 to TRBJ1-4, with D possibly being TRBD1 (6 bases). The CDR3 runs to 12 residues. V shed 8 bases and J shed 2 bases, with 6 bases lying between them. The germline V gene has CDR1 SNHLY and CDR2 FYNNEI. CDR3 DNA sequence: TGTGCCAGCGGACAGACTAATGAAAAACTGTTTTTT. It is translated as CASGQTNEKLFF.

The CDR3 DNA reads TGTGCCAGCAGTTCCTATGGGGGGGATCAAGAGACCCAGTACTTC. Translated: CASSSYGGDQETQYF. This chain uses TRBV27 with TRBJ2-5; TRBD2 matches 7 bases. The V gene end was trimmed by 4 bases and the J gene end by 2 bases; junction bases not matched to a gene: 7. Per the germline V gene, CDR1 is MNHEY and CDR2 is SMNVEV (reference sequence). This CDR3 is 15 amino acids long.

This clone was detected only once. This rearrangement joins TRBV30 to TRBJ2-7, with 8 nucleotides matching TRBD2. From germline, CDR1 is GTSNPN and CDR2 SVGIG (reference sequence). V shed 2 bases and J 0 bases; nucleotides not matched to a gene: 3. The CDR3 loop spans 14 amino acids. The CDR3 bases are TGTGCCTGGAGTACGGGGGGGAGCTCCTACGAGCAGTACTTC. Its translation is CAWSTGGSSYEQYF. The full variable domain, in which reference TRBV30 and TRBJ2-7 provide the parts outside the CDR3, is SQTIHQWPATLVQPVGSPLSLECTVEGTSNPNLYWYRQAAGRGLQLLFYSVGIGQISSEVPQNLSASRPQDRQFILSSKKLLLSDSGFYLCAWSTGGSSYEQYFGPGTRLTVT.